This T cell receptor beta chain stems from a study of blood T cells in healthy people across ages. Notes on the study in general: Older individuals had lower TCR beta diversity per million T cells (the decline was roughly linear).

A J-beta primer mix and a sample-barcoded 5' primer were used in a second PCR of roughly 7 to 12 cycles. Each CDR3 protein is one row after TCRdb ran MiXCR on the 5' RACE reads. This sample has roughly 1,500,000 distinct CDR3 sequences, with about 32% found just once. Each donor was a healthy Caucasian individual from Russia, aged roughly 6 to 90. With respect to this clonotype: Antigen: not known. This may arise from a read error, as a much more abundant clone is one base away.

Material: blood. The receptor was isolated from a woman aged 30 to 39 in good health.

The CDR3 here is CSVVGTGSSYEQYF. The CDR3 DNA reads TGCAGCGTTGTAGGGACAGGGAGCTCGTACGAGCAGTACTTC. The chain combines TRBV29-1 with TRBJ2-5; 9 bases are a match to TRBD1. The better agreement between TRBJ2-7 and the DNA end casts doubt on the J call. Germline CDR1 reads SQVTM; CDR2 reads ANQGSEA. The CDR3 runs 14 residues.